This T cell receptor (beta chain) was captured in a study of blood T cell repertoires in COVID-19. Germline V CDR1 and CDR2: KGHSH, LQKENI. The CDR3 is 11 residues long. The ends were cut back, 8 bases at V and 5 bases at J, with 8 bases in the middle. The assay was immunoSEQ multiplex PCR, and TCRdb's table has in-frame clones only and misses some. The sample lists 250,000 or so clones, around nine tenths occurring once. The V gene is TRBV18, the J gene TRBJ2-3; D is ambiguous. The sequencing sample was made of peripheral blood. The receptor was derived from a man under 40 with active or convalescent COVID-19. Here the CDR3 DNA reads TGTGCCAGCCAGGATTTAGATACGCAGTATTTT. Translated, it gives CASQDLDTQYF.